The rows below give T cell receptor beta chains drawn from one sample of a study of beta chain features in type 1 diabetes. Some clones are missing from TCRdb's copy, which holds only in-frame ones; the method was immunoSEQ multiplex PCR. The sample includes about 390,000 clones, over 8.5% of them seen just once. The sample was central memory CD4+ T cells from blood. These receptors all stem from a man aged 30-40 years with type 1 diabetes. Each CDR3 is given with its conserved first and last residue. Fields, in order: J gene, V gene, D gene, clone size, CDR3 length, CDR3 protein, CDR3 DNA. D genes are given only for firm matches. Rows may omit the clone size; those that give it use once, few, many or a size class.

j_call: TRBJ1-2
v_call: TRBV29-1
d_call: -
clone_size: many
cdr3_length: 15
cdr3_aa: CSVGGKVGANYGYTF
cdr3_nt: TGCAGCGTTGGAGGAAAAGTTGGAGCTAACTATGGCTACACCTTC

j_call: TRBJ2-3
v_call: TRBV30
d_call: -
clone_size: few
cdr3_length: 13
cdr3_aa: CAWRKGPKDTQYF
cdr3_nt: TGTGCCTGGAGAAAGGGGCCAAAAGATACGCAGTATTTT

j_call: TRBJ2-7
v_call: TRBV18
d_call: -
clone_size: -
cdr3_length: 14
cdr3_aa: CASSPTARDLEQYF
cdr3_nt: TGTGCCAGCTCACCAACAGCGAGGGATCTCGAGCAGTACTTC

j_call: TRBJ2-2
v_call: TRBV6-5
d_call: TRBD1
clone_size: -
cdr3_length: 14
cdr3_aa: CASKETGSTGELFF
cdr3_nt: TGTGCCAGCAAGGAGACAGGGTCGACCGGGGAGCTGTTTTTT

j_call: TRBJ2-7
v_call: TRBV11-2
d_call: TRBD2
clone_size: many
cdr3_length: 16
cdr3_aa: CASSDPGTSGSYEQYF
cdr3_nt: TGTGCCAGCAGCGATCCCGGGACTAGCGGGTCCTACGAGCAGTACTTC

j_call: TRBJ2-1
v_call: TRBV28
d_call: -
clone_size: many
cdr3_length: 15
cdr3_aa: CASSLIQLGYNEQFF
cdr3_nt: TGTGCCAGCAGTTTAATACAACTCGGCTACAATGAGCAGTTCTTC

j_call: TRBJ2-7
v_call: TRBV6-5
d_call: -
clone_size: -
cdr3_length: 15
cdr3_aa: CASSFTFDSESEQYF
cdr3_nt: TGTGCCAGCAGCTTCACCTTTGACTCGGAGAGCGAGCAGTACTTC

j_call: TRBJ2-3
v_call: TRBV5-1
d_call: -
clone_size: -
cdr3_length: 14
cdr3_aa: CASSSTSRTDTQYF
cdr3_nt: TGCGCCAGCAGCTCTACAAGTCGCACAGATACGCAGTATTTT

j_call: TRBJ2-7
v_call: TRBV5-8
d_call: -
clone_size: few
cdr3_length: 15
cdr3_aa: CASTLGTPSSYEQYF
cdr3_nt: TGTGCCAGCACCTTAGGGACGCCGAGCTCCTACGAGCAGTACTTC

j_call: TRBJ2-7
v_call: TRBV13
d_call: -
clone_size: many
cdr3_length: 13
cdr3_aa: CASLRLGGGEQYF
cdr3_nt: TGTGCCAGCCTCCGGCTAGGAGGTGGCGAGCAGTACTTC

j_call: TRBJ2-2
v_call: TRBV19
d_call: -
clone_size: few
cdr3_length: 15
cdr3_aa: CASRPGSSRPGELFF
cdr3_nt: TGTGCCAGTAGGCCTGGGTCGTCCCGACCCGGGGAGCTGTTTTTT

j_call: TRBJ1-2
v_call: TRBV4-3
d_call: -
clone_size: few
cdr3_length: 14
cdr3_aa: CASSQDREIYGYTF
cdr3_nt: TGCGCCAGCAGCCAAGACAGGGAGATCTATGGCTACACCTTC

j_call: TRBJ2-7
v_call: TRBV19
d_call: -
clone_size: many
cdr3_length: 13
cdr3_aa: CASSISVEYEQYF
cdr3_nt: TGTGCCAGTAGTATTAGTGTGGAGTACGAGCAGTACTTC

j_call: TRBJ1-1
v_call: TRBV28
d_call: -
clone_size: -
cdr3_length: 13
cdr3_aa: CASSPGTTPEAFF
cdr3_nt: TGTGCCAGCAGCCCGGGGACAACGCCTGAAGCTTTCTTT

j_call: TRBJ1-1
v_call: TRBV6-5
d_call: -
clone_size: -
cdr3_length: 15
cdr3_aa: CASSYGGGMNTEAFF
cdr3_nt: TGTGCCAGCAGTTACGGCGGCGGAATGAACACTGAAGCTTTCTTT

j_call: TRBJ1-5
v_call: TRBV7-2
d_call: -
clone_size: few
cdr3_length: 13
cdr3_aa: CASSLQWGQPQHF
cdr3_nt: TGTGCCAGCAGCTTACAGTGGGGTCAGCCCCAGCATTTT

j_call: TRBJ2-5
v_call: TRBV18
d_call: -
clone_size: many
cdr3_length: 13
cdr3_aa: CASSPGYQETQYF
cdr3_nt: TGTGCCAGCTCACCAGGGTACCAAGAGACCCAGTACTTC

j_call: TRBJ1-5
v_call: TRBV28
d_call: -
clone_size: few
cdr3_length: 14
cdr3_aa: CASSPYSSNQPQHF
cdr3_nt: TGTGCCAGCAGTCCCTACAGTAGCAATCAGCCCCAGCATTTT

j_call: TRBJ1-1
v_call: TRBV27
d_call: -
clone_size: -
cdr3_length: 15
cdr3_aa: CASSYQQGMNTEAFF
cdr3_nt: TGTGCCAGCAGTTACCAACAGGGTATGAACACTGAAGCTTTCTTT

j_call: TRBJ1-1
v_call: TRBV14
d_call: -
clone_size: -
cdr3_length: 14
cdr3_aa: CASSLGTGSTEAFF
cdr3_nt: TGTGCCAGCAGCCTCGGGACCGGAAGCACTGAAGCTTTCTTT

j_call: TRBJ2-1
v_call: TRBV15
d_call: -
clone_size: few
cdr3_length: 14
cdr3_aa: CATSRVRDFNEQFF
cdr3_nt: TGTGCCACCAGCAGAGTAAGGGATTTCAATGAGCAGTTCTTC

j_call: TRBJ1-1
v_call: TRBV18
d_call: -
clone_size: few
cdr3_length: 13
cdr3_aa: CASSTDRNTEAFF
cdr3_nt: TGTGCCAGCTCCACCGACAGGAACACTGAAGCTTTCTTT

j_call: TRBJ2-3
v_call: TRBV7-2
d_call: TRBD1
clone_size: many
cdr3_length: 14
cdr3_aa: CASRDRGGTDTQYF
cdr3_nt: TGTGCCAGCAGAGACAGGGGGGGCACAGATACGCAGTATTTT

j_call: TRBJ2-2
v_call: TRBV28
d_call: -
clone_size: -
cdr3_length: 16
cdr3_aa: CASSLFGQGLTGELFF
cdr3_nt: TGTGCCAGCAGTTTATTCGGACAGGGACTAACCGGGGAGCTGTTTTTT

j_call: TRBJ2-4
v_call: TRBV28
d_call: TRBD2
clone_size: few
cdr3_length: 14
cdr3_aa: CASSLPGGIDIQYF
cdr3_nt: TGTGCCAGCAGTTTACCGGGAGGGATCGACATTCAGTACTTC

j_call: TRBJ2-7
v_call: TRBV7-9
d_call: -
clone_size: many
cdr3_length: 16
cdr3_aa: CASSPGGAGAFNEQYF
cdr3_nt: TGTGCCAGCAGCCCAGGGGGGGCGGGAGCTTTTAACGAGCAGTACTTC

j_call: TRBJ2-1
v_call: TRBV6-6
d_call: -
clone_size: few
cdr3_length: 14
cdr3_aa: CASRLANSYNEQFF
cdr3_nt: TGTGCCAGCAGATTAGCGAACTCCTACAATGAGCAGTTCTTC

j_call: TRBJ2-3
v_call: TRBV4-1
d_call: TRBD1
clone_size: few
cdr3_length: 16
cdr3_aa: CASSPDRGASTDTQYF
cdr3_nt: TGCGCCAGCAGCCCGGACAGGGGGGCTAGCACAGATACGCAGTATTTT

j_call: TRBJ2-7
v_call: TRBV28
d_call: -
clone_size: -
cdr3_length: 15
cdr3_aa: CASSLFATSSYEQYF
cdr3_nt: TGTGCCAGCAGTTTATTTGCCACGAGCTCCTACGAGCAGTACTTC

j_call: TRBJ2-3
v_call: TRBV19
d_call: -
clone_size: many
cdr3_length: 13
cdr3_aa: CATSTSPTDTQYF
cdr3_nt: TGTGCCACCTCGACGAGCCCGACAGATACGCAGTATTTT

j_call: TRBJ2-1
v_call: TRBV28
d_call: TRBD1
clone_size: -
cdr3_length: 15
cdr3_aa: CASSTGQGAWNEQFF
cdr3_nt: TGTGCCAGCAGTACCGGACAGGGGGCTTGGAATGAGCAGTTCTTC

j_call: TRBJ2-1
v_call: TRBV7-2
d_call: TRBD1
clone_size: -
cdr3_length: 16
cdr3_aa: CASSFFGQGPYNEQFF
cdr3_nt: TGTGCCAGCAGCTTCTTCGGACAGGGGCCTTACAATGAGCAGTTCTTC

j_call: TRBJ2-7
v_call: TRBV18
d_call: -
clone_size: few
cdr3_length: 14
cdr3_aa: CASSPPRATYEQYF
cdr3_nt: TGTGCCAGCTCACCCCCCAGGGCCACCTACGAGCAGTACTTC

j_call: TRBJ1-5
v_call: TRBV6-1
d_call: -
clone_size: -
cdr3_length: 14
cdr3_aa: CASNPTGSNQPQHF
cdr3_nt: TGTGCCAGCAACCCGACAGGATCCAATCAGCCCCAGCATTTT

j_call: TRBJ1-2
v_call: TRBV13
d_call: -
clone_size: -
cdr3_length: 15
cdr3_aa: CASSTGGPNRAGYTF
cdr3_nt: TGTGCCAGCAGCACCGGCGGGCCTAACAGGGCTGGCTACACCTTC

j_call: TRBJ2-3
v_call: TRBV7-9
d_call: -
clone_size: -
cdr3_length: 15
cdr3_aa: CASSASVGLKDTQYF
cdr3_nt: TGTGCCAGCAGCGCCTCTGTGGGACTTAAAGATACGCAGTATTTT

j_call: TRBJ1-2
v_call: TRBV4-3
d_call: -
clone_size: few
cdr3_length: 14
cdr3_aa: CASSQEIQLYGYTF
cdr3_nt: TGCGCCAGCAGCCAAGAAATACAGCTCTATGGCTACACCTTC

j_call: TRBJ2-3
v_call: TRBV27
d_call: TRBD2
clone_size: few
cdr3_length: 16
cdr3_aa: CASRRLAALGTDTQYF
cdr3_nt: TGTGCCAGCAGGCGACTAGCGGCCCTAGGCACAGATACGCAGTATTTT

j_call: TRBJ2-1
v_call: TRBV29-1
d_call: -
clone_size: few
cdr3_length: 13
cdr3_aa: CSKRGGFGNEQFF
cdr3_nt: TGCAGCAAAAGGGGGGGGTTCGGCAATGAGCAGTTCTTC

j_call: TRBJ1-5
v_call: TRBV19
d_call: -
clone_size: few
cdr3_length: 15
cdr3_aa: CASSQSPGGNQPQHF
cdr3_nt: TGTGCCAGTAGCCAGTCTCCGGGGGGAAATCAGCCCCAGCATTTT

j_call: TRBJ1-4
v_call: TRBV18
d_call: -
clone_size: -
cdr3_length: 15
cdr3_aa: CASSPPVRGNEKLFF
cdr3_nt: TGTGCCAGCTCACCACCGGTCAGGGGTAATGAAAAACTGTTTTTT

j_call: TRBJ2-7
v_call: TRBV10-3
d_call: -
clone_size: -
cdr3_length: 15
cdr3_aa: CAISEPTGTNYEQYF
cdr3_nt: TGTGCCATCAGTGAGCCCACAGGGACCAACTACGAGCAGTACTTC

j_call: TRBJ1-1
v_call: TRBV11-2
d_call: TRBD1
clone_size: -
cdr3_length: 14
cdr3_aa: CASSLVQGGTEAFF
cdr3_nt: TGTGCCAGCAGCTTAGTCCAGGGGGGAACTGAAGCTTTCTTT

j_call: TRBJ2-1
v_call: TRBV7-2
d_call: TRBD2
clone_size: -
cdr3_length: 16
cdr3_aa: CASRPLAGGIYNEQFF
cdr3_nt: TGTGCCAGCAGACCTTTAGCGGGAGGTATATACAATGAGCAGTTCTTC

j_call: TRBJ1-1
v_call: TRBV28
d_call: -
clone_size: -
cdr3_length: 13
cdr3_aa: CATTTALSTEAFF
cdr3_nt: TGTGCCACCACTACAGCTCTGAGCACTGAAGCTTTCTTT